A few counts support the clone carrying this T cell receptor beta chain. Its antigen is still unknown. The J segment lost 5 bases and the V segment lost 0 bases, leaving 1 base of the junction unmatched. The CDR3 sequence is 15 residues long. Germline V lookup: CDR1 MGHRA, CDR2 YSYEKL. This specimen belongs to a study of cytomegalovirus exposure and HLA in healthy donors. General study findings and limits: The HLA-A and HLA-B alleles of most subjects were reportedly predicted accurately from TCR beta sequences.

With 60 Vbeta and 13 Jbeta primers, the PCR was carried out. The table came from immunoSEQ multiplex PCR; TCRdb's copy has only in-frame clones and leaves some out. The sample has 95,000 to 150,000 clones, roughly 66% seen once. The sequencing input was PBMCs. The chain is built from TRBV4-1 and TRBJ2-1; TRBD2 agrees at 10 bases. The clonotype originates from a man between 60 and 75 years old in good health and CMV-seropositive. The CDR3 spells CASSQDSGGNNEQFF. In DNA, the CDR3 is TGCGCCAGCAGCCAAGATAGCGGGGGGAACAATGAGCAGTTCTTC.